A single sample gave rise to the 18 T cell receptor beta chains below, sequenced in a study of early T cells in non-severe SARS-CoV-2 infection. TCRdb re-called the 5' RACE reads through MiXCR, storing one row per CDR3 protein. The table records about 90,000 distinct CDR3 sequences, 12% of them present only once. The starting material was whole blood, obtained at baseline. The receptors shown here come from an adult who was a healthcare worker with PCR-confirmed SARS-CoV-2 infection or an uninfected control (not recorded which).

The chain links TRBV7-9 to TRBJ2-1; TRBD1 or TRBD2 may be the D gene (5 bases each). V was pared by 3 bases and J by 5 bases, with 20 bases between. Per germline, CDR1 SEHNR and CDR2 FQNEAQ (reference sequence). The CDR3 covers 17 residues. CDR3 DNA sequence: TGTGCCAGCAGCTTTACTGGGGGAACCTCCTCTAACAATGAGCAGTTCTTC. It translates to CASSFTGGTSSNNEQFF.

The gene calls are TRBV5-8 and TRBJ2-3; D call uncertain. Trimming cost V 0 bases and J 1 base, with 6 bases left between them. From germline, CDR1 is SGHTS and CDR2 YDEGEE. The CDR3 length is 14 residues. CDR3 loop: CASSLGMCTDTQYF. The CDR3 bases are TGTGCCAGCAGCTTGGGCATGTGCACAGATACGCAGTATTTT. The full variable domain, in which reference TRBV5-8 and TRBJ2-3 provide the parts outside the CDR3, is EAGVTQSPTHLIKTRGQQATLRCSPISGHTSVYWYQQALGLGLQFLLWYDEGEERNRGNFPPRFSGRQFPNYSSELNVNALELEDSALYLCASSLGMCTDTQYFGPGTRLTVL.

This clonotype turned up a few times. The chain joins TRBV27 to TRBJ1-1; D remains unclear. Germline values: CDR1 MNHEY, CDR2 SMNVEV (reference sequence). The CDR3 spans 14 residues. Trimming cost V 5 bases and J 5 bases, with 15 bases left between them. This CDR3 is CASSHPARRTEAFF. In nucleotides, the CDR3 is TGTGCCAGCAGTCACCCGGCGCGTCGGACTGAAGCTTTCTTT.

This chain connects TRBV19 to TRBJ1-2; TRBD1 aligns across 8 bases. The CDR3 runs to 16 residues. Germline CDR1 reads LNHDA; CDR2 reads SQIVND (reference sequence). The V segment lost 6 bases and the J segment 6 bases; nucleotides outside the gene matches: 15. The CDR3 bases are TGTGCCAGTAGCCGGAACCTTAGGACAGGGACTAATGGCTACACCTTC. It encodes CASSRNLRTGTNGYTF.

The chain is built from TRBV27 and TRBJ1-3; 9 bases fit TRBD1. The J segment lost 9 bases and the V segment lost 5 bases, leaving 11 bases of the junction unmatched. Germline V CDR1 and CDR2: MNHEY, SMNVEV (reference sequence). The CDR3 length is 15 residues. The DNA for the CDR3 is TGTGCCAGCAGTCATCGCGGGACAGGGCTCGGCACCATATATTTT. Protein: CASSHRGTGLGTIYF.

This clonotype was observed a handful of times. J is TRBJ2-2 and V is TRBV10-3; the D is unclear. Germline CDR1 ENHRY, CDR2 SYGVKD. This CDR3 comprises 16 residues. V was clipped by 3 bases and J by 2 bases, with 13 bases between them. CDR3 DNA: TGTGCCATCAGTGATAAGTCTCCTACCAACACCGGGGAGCTGTTTTTT. Translated, it gives CAISDKSPTNTGELFF.

Ten or more counts support this clonotype. This chain uses TRBV20-1 with TRBJ1-1; D not certain. CDR3 length: 16 residues. Trimming stripped 0 bases from V and 3 bases from J, with 17 bases between. Germline V gives CDR1 DFQATT, CDR2 SNEGSKA (reference sequence). Written as DNA, the CDR3 is TGCAGTGCTAGAGACTCCGCGGGAGGAAGCGACACTGAAGCTTTCTTT. Its protein product is CSARDSAGGSDTEAFF.

The rearrangement joins TRBV11-2 to TRBJ2-7; D might be TRBD2 (5 bases). Trimming removed 5 bases from V and 2 bases from J, with 16 bases in between. This CDR3 is 15 amino acids long. The germline gives CDR1 SGHAT, CDR2 FQNNGV. CDR3 DNA: TGTGCCAGCAGCCAAGTGCGGACTTCCACCTACGAGCAGTACTTC. Its protein is CASSQVRTSTYEQYF.

This clonotype was observed a few times. V is TRBV24-1 and J is TRBJ2-1, with D possibly TRBD1 on 5 matching bases. This CDR3 comprises 14 residues. V shed 0 bases and J shed 6 bases, with 8 bases lying between them. In germline, CDR1 is KGHDR, CDR2 SFDVKD. CDR3 residues: CATSDLQGSNEQFF. In DNA form, the CDR3 reads TGTGCCACCAGTGATTTGCAGGGAAGCAATGAGCAGTTCTTC.

About this clonotype: At one end the junction does not follow the germline gene, possibly because of a read error. V and J are TRBV7-6 and TRBJ2-1, with 15 bases aligning to TRBD2. CDR3 size: 16 residues. Per the germline V gene, CDR1 is SGHVS and CDR2 is FNYEAQ. DNA of the CDR3: TGTGCCAGCAGTTTAGGACTAGCGGGAGGGCAGAATGAGCAGTTCTTC. Protein product: CASSLGLAGGQNEQFF. Together with reference TRBV7-6 and TRBJ2-1, the CDR3 gives the full variable domain: GAGVSQSPRYKVTKRGQDVALRCDPISGHVSLYWYRQALGQGPEFLTYFNYEAQQDKSGLPNDRFSAERPEGSISTLTIQRTEQRDSAMYRCASSLGLAGGQNEQFFGPGTRLTVL.

This clonotype was counted at least ten times. CDR3 sequence: CASSLIPGAANTGELFF. DNA for the CDR3: TGTGCCAGCAGCTTAATACCTGGGGCAGCGAACACCGGGGAGCTGTTTTTT. V usage is TRBV7-6 and J usage is TRBJ2-2; D possibly corresponds to TRBD1 (5 bases). Germline values: CDR1 SGHVS, CDR2 FNYEAQ. The CDR3 is made up of 17 amino acids. Deletions cut 2 bases from V and 0 bases from J, with 13 bases between. Full variable domain (remainder filled in from reference TRBV7-6 and TRBJ2-2): GAGVSQSPRYKVTKRGQDVALRCDPISGHVSLYWYRQALGQGPEFLTYFNYEAQQDKSGLPNDRFSAERPEGSISTLTIQRTEQRDSAMYRCASSLIPGAANTGELFFGEGSRLTVL.

This clonotype showed up many times. V and J are TRBV18 and TRBJ1-3, with D uncertain. Germline V gene data show CDR1 as KGHSH and CDR2 as LQKENI. The CDR3 is 17 residues long. The V end was cut by 0 bases, the J end by 0 bases, with 12 bases between. The DNA for the CDR3 is TGTGCCAGCTCACCACCGGAGAGCGGATTCTCTGGAAACACCATATATTTT. Its protein product is CASSPPESGFSGNTIYF.

This clonotype was found many times. The chain is built from TRBV12-3 or TRBV12-4 and TRBJ2-7; 13 bases agree with TRBD2. With 5 bases clipped from V and 4 bases from J, the junction kept 11 bases outside the gene matches. The CDR3 consists of 17 residues. For the CDR3, the DNA is TGTGCCAGCAGTCCGAGGACTAGCGGGAGTTGGGTTTACGAGCAGTACTTC. Encoded protein: CASSPRTSGSWVYEQYF.

This chain connects TRBV28 to TRBJ2-3, with 13 bases matching TRBD2. Germline V lookup: CDR1 MDHEN, CDR2 SYDVKM. Trimming removed 6 bases from V and 4 bases from J; junction bases left unmatched: 4. This CDR3 has 15 amino acids. The CDR3 region is CASRITSGGADTQYF. In nucleotides, the CDR3 is TGTGCCAGCAGGATCACTAGCGGGGGGGCAGATACGCAGTATTTT.

The J gene is TRBJ2-3, the V gene TRBV27; 7 nucleotides align to TRBD1. The CDR3 spans 13 residues. Germline V lookup: CDR1 MNHEY, CDR2 SMNVEV (reference sequence). Germline trimming cut 5 bases from V and 8 bases from J; bases unmatched to any gene: 7. As DNA, the CDR3 is TGTGCCAGCAGTCCACAGGGGTATGCTACGCAGTATTTT. Translated: CASSPQGYATQYF.

V gene TRBV20-1 combines with J gene TRBJ2-1, with a tentative D call TRBD1 (5 bases). The V gene's germline CDR1 is DFQATT and CDR2 SNEGSKA (reference sequence). V lost 4 bases, J lost 4 bases, and 17 bases lay in between. This CDR3 contains 15 residues. The CDR3 here is CSATGWEPRYNEQFF. The CDR3 DNA sequence: TGCAGTGCTACAGGGTGGGAACCGAGGTACAATGAGCAGTTCTTC.

This rearrangement joins TRBV12-3 or TRBV12-4 to TRBJ2-2; D is undetermined. The CDR3 has 10 amino acids. The V gene lost 4 bases and the J gene lost 6 bases, with 0 bases spanning the gap. CDR3 sequence reads: CASSSGELFF. CDR3 DNA sequence: TGTGCCAGCAGTTCCGGGGAGCTGTTTTTT.

J is TRBJ2-3 and V is TRBV11-2; D gene uncertain. Germline-derived CDR1 and CDR2 are SGHAT and FQNNGV. CDR3 size: 16 residues. Deletions cut 0 bases from V and 4 bases from J, with 14 bases between. The CDR3: CASSLDRARPADTQYF. In DNA, the CDR3 is TGTGCCAGCAGCTTAGATCGGGCCAGACCCGCAGATACGCAGTATTTT.